This T cell receptor (beta chain) was captured in a study of blood T cell repertoires in COVID-19. About the study: The study drew acute and convalescent COVID-19 samples from the United States, Italy and Spain. The cDNA or gDNA used as material had been derived from T cells, B-cell-depleted T cells, or PBMCs.

Those enrolled, adults aged 18 to 89 years, came from 25 or so US areas. As processed by the authors: Reference gene primer amplification in the assay estimated nucleated cell counts. Assay used: immunoSEQ multiplex PCR; TCRdb lists only in-frame clones, some missing. V and J calls and clone size are given by that table; D and trimming were obtained from the DNA. The repertoire holds some 200,000 clones, with about 87% as singletons. The CDR3 contains 11 residues. V lost 6 bases and J 3 bases, leaving 7 bases between the germline ends. Germline V gene sequence: CDR1 SGHRS, CDR2 YFSETQ. This TCR was sampled from a man younger than 35 with acute COVID-19. The sample consisted of PBMCs or T cells enriched from blood (not recorded which). The chain recombines TRBV5-1 with TRBJ2-7, with D possibly TRBD2 on 5 matching bases. The CDR3 reads CASTGNYEQYF. DNA of the CDR3: TGCGCCAGCACGGGGAACTACGAGCAGTACTTC.